These T cell receptor beta chains were read from a single sample in a study of T cell responses to AZD1222 COVID-19 vaccine. The data were produced by immunoSEQ multiplex PCR, yet TCRdb's version contains in-frame clones alone and is incomplete. This table holds over 100,000 clones, 88% found once. Sequencing was performed on peripheral blood, taken on day 0 of MenACWY control vaccination. The receptors were gathered from an adult in good health. Each CDR3 is given with its conserved first and last residue. D genes are given only for firm matches. Where a row states a size, it is once, few, many or the class of an expanded clone; other rows omit it.

d_call: .
clone_size: .
j_call: TRBJ1-2
v_call: TRBV2
cdr3_aa: CASSVYRARGGYTF
cdr3_nt: TGTGCCAGCAGTGTGTACAGGGCGAGGGGGGGCTACACCTTC

d_call: .
clone_size: .
j_call: TRBJ1-5
v_call: TRBV3-1/TRBV3-2
cdr3_aa: CASSQDSASNQPQHF
cdr3_nt: TGTGCCAGCAGCCAAGATTCCGCCAGCAATCAGCCCCAGCATTTT

d_call: TRBD2
clone_size: few
j_call: TRBJ2-7
v_call: TRBV3-1/TRBV3-2
cdr3_aa: CASSPTLAGEQYF
cdr3_nt: TGTGCCAGCAGCCCTACACTAGCGGGAGAGCAGTACTTC

d_call: .
clone_size: .
j_call: TRBJ2-5
v_call: TRBV11-1
cdr3_aa: CASRNPEWGAETQYF
cdr3_nt: TGTGCCAGCAGAAACCCAGAGTGGGGGGCAGAGACCCAGTACTTC

d_call: .
clone_size: few
j_call: TRBJ1-3
v_call: TRBV6-1
cdr3_aa: CASSEIYGNTIYF
cdr3_nt: TGTGCCAGCAGTGAAATCTACGGAAACACCATATATTTT

d_call: .
clone_size: few
j_call: TRBJ2-7
v_call: TRBV9
cdr3_aa: CASSVDRGGEQYF
cdr3_nt: TGTGCCAGCAGCGTAGATCGAGGAGGCGAGCAGTACTTC

d_call: TRBD1
clone_size: .
j_call: TRBJ1-2
v_call: TRBV30
cdr3_aa: CAWSAAGTGYGYTF
cdr3_nt: TGTGCCTGGAGCGCCGCCGGGACAGGGTATGGCTACACCTTC

d_call: .
clone_size: .
j_call: TRBJ2-3
v_call: TRBV19
cdr3_aa: CASSFFSTDTQYF
cdr3_nt: TGTGCCAGTAGTTTTTTCTCCACAGATACGCAGTATTTT

d_call: .
clone_size: .
j_call: TRBJ2-2
v_call: TRBV5-1
cdr3_aa: CASSSPGFNANTGELFF
cdr3_nt: TGCGCCAGCAGCTCTCCCGGGTTCAACGCGAACACCGGGGAGCTGTTTTTT

d_call: .
clone_size: .
j_call: TRBJ2-3
v_call: TRBV27
cdr3_aa: CASSPRTDTQYF
cdr3_nt: TGTGCCAGCAGTCCCCGCACAGATACGCAGTATTTT

d_call: .
clone_size: few
j_call: TRBJ2-2
v_call: TRBV5-1
cdr3_aa: CASWESRRTVNTGELFF
cdr3_nt: TGCGCCAGCTGGGAGTCGAGGAGGACCGTGAACACCGGGGAGCTGTTTTTT

d_call: TRBD1
clone_size: .
j_call: TRBJ2-7
v_call: TRBV28
cdr3_aa: CAGGPGQVPYEQYF
cdr3_nt: TGTGCCGGGGGGCCGGGACAGGTCCCCTACGAGCAGTACTTC

d_call: TRBD1
clone_size: .
j_call: TRBJ1-6
v_call: TRBV27
cdr3_aa: CASRIGQGTYNSPLHF
cdr3_nt: TGTGCCAGCAGAATAGGACAGGGGACCTATAATTCACCCCTCCACTTT

d_call: TRBD1
clone_size: .
j_call: TRBJ1-5
v_call: TRBV27
cdr3_aa: CASSYPFRGRWDSNQPQHF
cdr3_nt: TGTGCCAGCAGTTACCCTTTTAGGGGGCGTTGGGATAGCAATCAGCCCCAGCATTTT

d_call: .
clone_size: once
j_call: TRBJ2-3
v_call: TRBV4-3
cdr3_aa: CASSLRTYDTQYF
cdr3_nt: TGCGCCAGCAGCCTACGGACTTACGATACGCAGTATTTT

d_call: TRBD2
clone_size: once
j_call: TRBJ2-1
v_call: TRBV5-1
cdr3_aa: CASSLEAGGQNEQFF
cdr3_nt: TGCGCCAGCAGCTTGGAGGCGGGGGGGCAAAATGAGCAGTTCTTC

d_call: .
clone_size: .
j_call: TRBJ1-5
v_call: TRBV7-8
cdr3_aa: CASSVPGPNQPQHF
cdr3_nt: TGTGCCAGCAGCGTACCGGGACCGAATCAGCCCCAGCATTTT

d_call: .
clone_size: once
j_call: TRBJ2-7
v_call: TRBV5-1
cdr3_aa: CASSLGQNTYEQYF
cdr3_nt: TGCGCCAGCAGCTTGGGACAGAACACCTACGAGCAGTACTTC

d_call: TRBD1
clone_size: .
j_call: TRBJ1-6
v_call: TRBV13
cdr3_aa: CASSPDRVGSPLHF
cdr3_nt: TGTGCCAGCAGCCCTGACAGGGTGGGTTCACCCCTCCACTTT

d_call: .
clone_size: once
j_call: TRBJ2-7
v_call: TRBV7-2
cdr3_aa: CASSLDIGEQYF
cdr3_nt: TGTGCCAGCAGCTTAGACATCGGCGAGCAGTACTTC

d_call: .
clone_size: .
j_call: TRBJ1-6
v_call: TRBV10-3
cdr3_aa: CAISVSRGGADSPLHF
cdr3_nt: TGTGCCATCAGTGTTTCGCGGGGCGGAGCGGATTCACCCCTCCACTTT

d_call: .
clone_size: once
j_call: TRBJ1-1
v_call: TRBV9
cdr3_aa: CASSVTGTNTEAFF
cdr3_nt: TGTGCCAGCAGCGTAACAGGAACGAACACTGAAGCTTTCTTT

d_call: .
clone_size: .
j_call: TRBJ2-2
v_call: TRBV14
cdr3_aa: CASSYLWGTGELFF
cdr3_nt: TGTGCCAGCAGCTACTTATGGGGAACCGGGGAGCTGTTTTTT

d_call: .
clone_size: .
j_call: TRBJ1-4
v_call: TRBV28
cdr3_aa: CASSRGSRPEKLFF
cdr3_nt: TGTGCCAGCAGCAGAGGCTCTCGTCCCGAAAAACTGTTTTTT

d_call: .
clone_size: .
j_call: TRBJ1-5
v_call: TRBV28
cdr3_aa: CASSTQPRVRERQPQHF
cdr3_nt: TGTGCCAGCAGTACACAACCCAGGGTTAGGGAACGTCAGCCCCAGCATTTT

d_call: .
clone_size: .
j_call: TRBJ2-7
v_call: TRBV19
cdr3_aa: CASSRQGEAQYF
cdr3_nt: TGTGCCAGTAGTAGGCAGGGGGAGGCTCAGTACTTC

d_call: .
clone_size: .
j_call: TRBJ2-3
v_call: TRBV7-2
cdr3_aa: CASSLGSGTGLDTQYF
cdr3_nt: TGTGCCAGCAGCTTAGGTTCGGGAACAGGGCTAGATACGCAGTATTTT